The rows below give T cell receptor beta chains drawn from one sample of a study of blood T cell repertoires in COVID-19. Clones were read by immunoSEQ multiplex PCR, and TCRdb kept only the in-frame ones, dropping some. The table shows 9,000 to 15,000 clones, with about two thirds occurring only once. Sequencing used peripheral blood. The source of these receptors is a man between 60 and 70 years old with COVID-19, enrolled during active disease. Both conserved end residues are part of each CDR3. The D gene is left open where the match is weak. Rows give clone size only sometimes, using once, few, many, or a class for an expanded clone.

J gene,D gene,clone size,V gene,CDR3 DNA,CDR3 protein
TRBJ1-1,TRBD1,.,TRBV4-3,TGCGCCAGCAGCCTCCGGGACAGGGGGCTTCTCCCCAAGAACACTGAAGCTTTCTTT,CASSLRDRGLLPKNTEAFF
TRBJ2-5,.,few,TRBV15,TGTGCCACCAGCTTTCGACGAGGGCCGGAGACCCAGTACTTC,CATSFRRGPETQYF
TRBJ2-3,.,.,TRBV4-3,TGCGCCAGCAGCCAGCAGGGGCCCCCGTCGACCACAGATACGCAGTATTTT,CASSQQGPPSTTDTQYF
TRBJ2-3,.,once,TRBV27,TGTGCCAGCAGTTTAAAGCCCTCCCCCACAGATACGCAGTATTTT,CASSLKPSPTDTQYF
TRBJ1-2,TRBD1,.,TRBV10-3,TGTGCCATCGGACAGGGAAACTATGGCTACACCTTC,CAIGQGNYGYTF
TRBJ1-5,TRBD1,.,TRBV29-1,TGCAGCGTTTCGGGACAGGGTGGTCAGCCCCAGCATTTT,CSVSGQGGQPQHF
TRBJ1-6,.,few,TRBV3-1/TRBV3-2,TGTGCCAGCAGCCAAACCAGGATCTCACCCCTCCACTTT,CASSQTRISPLHF
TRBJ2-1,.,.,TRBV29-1,TGCAGCGTTGGAGGCAGGGGTTGGAATGAGAAGTTCTTC,CSVGGRGWNEKFF
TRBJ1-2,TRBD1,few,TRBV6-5,TGTGCCAGCAGTTACGGGACAGGGGGCGCTTATGGCTACACCTTC,CASSYGTGGAYGYTF
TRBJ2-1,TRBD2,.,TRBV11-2,TGTGCCAGCAGCTTAGTTAGGACTAGCGGGAGGGCCCTCAATGAGCAGTTCTTC,CASSLVRTSGRALNEQFF
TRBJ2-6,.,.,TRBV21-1,TGTGCCAGCAGCGCCCGGGACAGGGTGGTGTCTGGGGCCAACGTCCTGACTTTC,CASSARDRVVSGANVLTF
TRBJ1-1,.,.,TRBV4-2,TGTGCCAGCAGCCCTTCCCAGGGCTTCTCCGAAGCTTTCTTT,CASSPSQGFSEAFF
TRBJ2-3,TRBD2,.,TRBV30,TGTGCCTGGACTAGCGGATCGACAGATACGCAGTATTTT,CAWTSGSTDTQYF
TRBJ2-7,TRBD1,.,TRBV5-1,TGCGCCAGCAGCCGGGACAGAGAGATCTACGAGCAGTACTTC,CASSRDREIYEQYF
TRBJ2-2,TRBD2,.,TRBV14,TGTGCCAGCAGCCAAGATGGGACTAGCGGGGGATTTTGGAACACCGGGGAGCTGTTTTTT,CASSQDGTSGGFWNTGELFF
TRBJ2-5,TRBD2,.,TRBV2,TGTGCCAGCAGTTCTACTAGCGGGGGGGAAGAGACCCAGTACTTC,CASSSTSGGEETQYF
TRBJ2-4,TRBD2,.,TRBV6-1,TGTGCCAGCAGTGAAGCGCCTGGGGGAGGGAACATTCAGTACTTC,CASSEAPGGGNIQYF
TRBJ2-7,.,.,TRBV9,TGTGCCAGCAGCGTAGCCGACAGCTCCTACGAGCAGTACTTC,CASSVADSSYEQYF
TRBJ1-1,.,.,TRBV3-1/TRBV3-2,TGTGCCAGCAGCCATCTAGGGGGGGCGCATGCTTTCTTT,CASSHLGGAHAFF
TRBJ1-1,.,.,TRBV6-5,TGTGCCAGCAGTTACCTTTCTTTGAGGACTGAAGCTTTCTTT,CASSYLSLRTEAFF
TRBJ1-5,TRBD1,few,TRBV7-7,TGTGCCAGCAGCACTGATGCAACCGGGACAGGTCCGCAGCCCCAGCATTTT,CASSTDATGTGPQPQHF
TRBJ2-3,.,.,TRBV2,TGTGCCCACTCGGGGGACACAGATACGCAGTATTTT,CAHSGDTDTQYF
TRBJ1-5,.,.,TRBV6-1,TGTGCCAGCAGTGGTTTCAGGGGCCCTAGCAATCAGCCCCAGCATTTT,CASSGFRGPSNQPQHF
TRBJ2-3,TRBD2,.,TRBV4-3,TGCGCCAGCAGCCAAGGCCCCCTGCGGGAGGGATACACAGATACGCAGTATTTT,CASSQGPLREGYTDTQYF
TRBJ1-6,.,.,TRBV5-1,TGCGCCAGCAGCTTGACGGGGGACCCAGTTTATTCACCCCTCCACTTT,CASSLTGDPVYSPLHF
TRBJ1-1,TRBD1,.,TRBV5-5,TGTGCCAGCAGTTCGACAGGGCTCTGGACTGAAGCTTTCTTT,CASSSTGLWTEAFF
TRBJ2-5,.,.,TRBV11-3,TGTGCCAGCAGCCCCCGCGGAGTACAAGAGACCCAGTACTTC,CASSPRGVQETQYF
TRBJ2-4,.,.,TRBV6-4,TGTGCCAGCAGTGACTCGATTCGAGGGAACATTCAGTACTTC,CASSDSIRGNIQYF
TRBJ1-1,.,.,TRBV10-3,TGTGCCATCAGTGAGAACCGGGGAATATTGAACACTGAAGCTTTCTTT,CAISENRGILNTEAFF
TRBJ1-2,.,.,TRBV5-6,TGTGCCAGCAGCTACTCAGGGGAGCATGGCTACACCTTC,CASSYSGEHGYTF
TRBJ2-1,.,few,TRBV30,TGTGCCTGGAACACGTACAACAATGAGCAGTTCTTC,CAWNTYNNEQFF
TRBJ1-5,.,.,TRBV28,TGTGCCAGCAGTTTACCGGGGGATGGCAATCAGCCCCAGCATTTT,CASSLPGDGNQPQHF
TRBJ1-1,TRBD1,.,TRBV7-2,TGTGCCAGCAGCTTTTTGAACAGGGGGCTCTCTGAAGCTTTCTTT,CASSFLNRGLSEAFF
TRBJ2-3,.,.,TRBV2,TGTGCCAGCAGTGCGGTTGGCAGGGGTACAGATACGCAGTATTTT,CASSAVGRGTDTQYF
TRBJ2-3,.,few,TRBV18,TGTGCCAGCTCACCACAGCGGGGCACAGATACGCAGTATTTT,CASSPQRGTDTQYF
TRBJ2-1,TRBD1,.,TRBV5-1,TGCGCCAGCAGCCTCCGACAGGGGAGCACCAATGAGCAGTTCTTC,CASSLRQGSTNEQFF
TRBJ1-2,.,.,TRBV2,TGTGCCAGCAGTGACAGTGCTGGCTATGGCTACACCTTC,CASSDSAGYGYTF
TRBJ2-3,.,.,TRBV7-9,TGTGCCAGCAGCTTGCCGGGCAGGGCGACAGATACGCAGTATTTT,CASSLPGRATDTQYF
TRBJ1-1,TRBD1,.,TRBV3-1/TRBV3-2,TGTGCCAGCAGCCAACAACAGGGGTGGGTGAACACTGAAGCTTTCTTT,CASSQQQGWVNTEAFF
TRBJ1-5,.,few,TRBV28,TGTGCCAGCAGTTCGTTACAGGTCTCGCCCCAGCATTTT,CASSSLQVSPQHF
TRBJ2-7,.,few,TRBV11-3,TGTGCCAGCAGCCCAGGTTATGGTCCGCCCTACGAGCAGTACTTC,CASSPGYGPPYEQYF
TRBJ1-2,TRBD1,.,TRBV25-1,TGTGCCAGCAGTGAACCCGGGACAGGGACTGGCTACACCTTC,CASSEPGTGTGYTF
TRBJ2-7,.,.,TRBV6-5,TGTGCCAGCAGTTCCTCGGACGGACTGGAGACCTACGAGCAGTACTTC,CASSSSDGLETYEQYF
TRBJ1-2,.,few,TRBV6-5,TGTGCCAGCAGTTACACAGGGAAGGTCGGGGGCTACACCTTC,CASSYTGKVGGYTF
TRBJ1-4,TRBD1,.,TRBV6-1,TGTGCCAGCAGTGTTTTCGGACAGGGGGCCTTAAATGAAAAACTGTTTTTT,CASSVFGQGALNEKLFF